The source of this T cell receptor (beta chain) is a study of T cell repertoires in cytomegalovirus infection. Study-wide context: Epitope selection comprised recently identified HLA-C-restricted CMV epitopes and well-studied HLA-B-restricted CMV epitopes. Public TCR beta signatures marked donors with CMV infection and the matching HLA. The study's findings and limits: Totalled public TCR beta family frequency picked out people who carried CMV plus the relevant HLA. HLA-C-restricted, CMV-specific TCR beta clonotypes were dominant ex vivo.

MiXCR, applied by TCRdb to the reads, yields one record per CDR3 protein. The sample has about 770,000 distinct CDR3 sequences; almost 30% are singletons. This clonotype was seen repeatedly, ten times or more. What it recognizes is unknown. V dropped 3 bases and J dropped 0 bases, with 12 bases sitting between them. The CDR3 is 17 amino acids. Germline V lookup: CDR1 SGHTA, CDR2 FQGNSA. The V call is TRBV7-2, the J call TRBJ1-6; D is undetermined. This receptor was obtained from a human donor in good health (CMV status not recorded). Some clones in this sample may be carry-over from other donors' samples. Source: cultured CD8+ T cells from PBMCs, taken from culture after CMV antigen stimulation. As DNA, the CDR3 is TGTGCCAGCAGCTTTAGCGGGAAAAGCTCCTATAATTCACCCCTCCACTTT. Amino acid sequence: CASSFSGKSSYNSPLHF.